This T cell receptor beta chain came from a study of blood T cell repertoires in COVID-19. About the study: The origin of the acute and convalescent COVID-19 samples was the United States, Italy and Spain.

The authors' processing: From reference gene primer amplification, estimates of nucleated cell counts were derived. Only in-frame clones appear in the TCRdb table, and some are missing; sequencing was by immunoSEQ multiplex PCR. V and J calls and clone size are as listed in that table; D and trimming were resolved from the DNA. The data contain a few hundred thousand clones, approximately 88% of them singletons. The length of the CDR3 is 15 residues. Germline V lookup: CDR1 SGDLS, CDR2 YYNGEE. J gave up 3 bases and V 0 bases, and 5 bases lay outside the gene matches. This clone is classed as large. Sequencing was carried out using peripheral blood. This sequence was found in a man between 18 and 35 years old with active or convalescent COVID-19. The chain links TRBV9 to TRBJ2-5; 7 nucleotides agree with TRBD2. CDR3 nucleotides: TGTGCCAGCAGCGTAGACGGGACTACCGAAGAGACCCAGTACTTC. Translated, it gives CASSVDGTTEETQYF.